This record covers a single T cell receptor beta chain. Data came from immunoSEQ multiplex PCR; TCRdb stores just in-frame clones and leaves some out. Of some 62,000 clones in the sample, about 90% are singletons; the top ten hold about 2.7%. CDR1 and CDR2 from the germline V gene are PRHDT and FYEKMQ (reference sequence). This CDR3 contains 13 residues. Trimming shortened V by 7 bases and J by 6 bases, and 13 bases separated the two germline ends. This specimen belongs to a study of T cell changes during pregnancy in multiple sclerosis. The sequences come from peripheral blood, collected in the second trimester of pregnancy. V is TRBV13 and J is TRBJ2-1; D is possibly TRBD2 (5 bases). This clonotype was obtained from a female donor in good health, enrolled as a control in a pregnancy study. CDR3 amino acids: CASTEGTSNEQFF. The CDR3 coding sequence is TGTGCCAGCACCGAGGGCACAAGCAATGAGCAGTTCTTC.